These T cell receptor beta chains were read from a single sample in a study of blood T cell repertoires in COVID-19. TCRdb's copy holds only in-frame clones and misses some; the assay was immunoSEQ multiplex PCR. The data contain approximately 79,000 clones, approximately 82% of them seen just once; the ten biggest clones take up more than 20%. Sample: peripheral blood. The receptors derive from a woman aged 45 to 65 with acute or convalescent COVID-19. Each CDR3 is given with its conserved first and last residue. D genes are given only for firm matches.

J gene | V gene | D gene | CDR3 protein
TRBJ1-1 | TRBV6-5 | . | CASSYGTLGVTEAFF
TRBJ2-7 | TRBV7-2 | TRBD2 | CASGLALYYEQYF
TRBJ2-1 | TRBV6-2/TRBV6-3 | TRBD1 | CASSRTGGGEQFF
TRBJ1-3 | TRBV6-5 | TRBD1 | CASRTGQQGGNTIYF
. | TRBV27 | TRBD2 | CASRSGAETQYF
TRBJ2-7 | TRBV29-1 | . | CSVEKTGFYEQYF
TRBJ1-2 | TRBV29-1 | TRBD1 | CSVEGGGGAYGYTF
TRBJ1-2 | TRBV7-9 | . | CASSLPGNYGYTF
TRBJ1-4 | TRBV27 | . | CASSLSAGDLNEKLFF
TRBJ2-7 | TRBV12-3/TRBV12-4 | . | CASSLEYEQYF
TRBJ1-1 | TRBV2 | . | CASTRDSNTEAFF
TRBJ1-1 | TRBV6-4 | . | CASKRSGTTNTEAFF
TRBJ2-3 | TRBV18 | . | CASSPESTQYF
TRBJ2-7 | TRBV27 | TRBD1 | CASSLGTGAYEQYF
TRBJ2-7 | TRBV3-1/TRBV3-2 | . | CASSASRLQYF